A single sample is the source of the 25 T cell receptor beta chains below, sequenced in a study of blood T cell repertoires in COVID-19. The method was immunoSEQ multiplex PCR; TCRdb's version includes in-frame clones alone and lacks a portion of them. Of a few hundred thousand clones listed, 70% to 90% are singletons. Sequenced sample: PBMCs or T cells enriched from blood (not recorded which). These receptor sequences come from a woman between 45 and 60 years old who had been exposed to COVID-19.

This rearrangement joins TRBV28 to TRBJ1-3, with D unclear. The CDR3 is made up of 15 amino acids. Trimming left V 5 bases short and J 0 bases short, with 11 bases between. The germline V gene has CDR1 MDHEN and CDR2 SYDVKM. The CDR3 DNA follows: TGTGCCAGCAGTGGGAGGCCCCCCTCTGGAAACACCATATATTTT. It yields the protein CASSGRPPSGNTIYF.

This clone was counted once. The chain combines TRBV5-4 with TRBJ2-7, with TRBD2 as a possible D gene (6 bases). This CDR3 is built from 14 residues. Per the germline V gene, CDR1 is SGHNT and CDR2 is YYREEE (reference sequence). V was cut by 3 bases and J by 2 bases, with 12 bases left in between. The CDR3 DNA reads TGTGCCAGCAGCTGGCGGGACCGACCCTACGAGCAGTACTTC. Translating gives CASSWRDRPYEQYF. The whole variable domain, remainder taken from reference TRBV5-4 and TRBJ2-7, is ETGVTQSPTHLIKTRGQQVTLRCSSQSGHNTVSWYQQALGQGPQFIFQYYREEENGRGNFPPRFSGLQFPNYSSELNVNALELDDSALYLCASSWRDRPYEQYFGPGTRLTVT.

This clone appeared once. The chain combines TRBV11-2 with TRBJ1-2; TRBD1 matches at 9 bases. V trimming: 1 base; J trimming: 4 bases; junction bases outside the gene matches: 10. This CDR3 region has 17 residues. Germline values: CDR1 SGHAT, CDR2 FQNNGV. The CDR3 coding sequence is TGTGCCAGCAGCTTAGGGGACAGGGCTATCGATAGCTATGGCTACACCTTC. Translated, it gives CASSLGDRAIDSYGYTF.

This chain joins TRBV9 and TRBJ2-7, with TRBD1 as a possible D gene (6 bases). The CDR3 has 12 amino acids. V lost 4 bases and J 3 bases, leaving 8 bases between the germline ends. Germline V CDR1 and CDR2: SGDLS, YYNGEE. The CDR3 coding sequence is TGTGCCAGCAGCCCGACAGGCTACGAGCAGTACTTC. This encodes CASSPTGYEQYF.

The gene calls are TRBV11-3 and TRBJ2-1; no clear D gene. Germline CDR1 is SGHNT and CDR2 is YENEEA. The CDR3 consists of 16 residues. With 5 bases removed from V and 0 bases from J, the gap between germline ends came to 14 bases. This chain's CDR3 is CASSQASMGSYNEQFF. CDR3 DNA: TGTGCCAGCAGCCAGGCATCAATGGGCTCCTACAATGAGCAGTTCTTC.

V gene TRBV6-2 or TRBV6-3 combines with J gene TRBJ1-1, with a tentative D call TRBD1 (5 bases). Germline CDR1 MNHEY, CDR2 SVGEGT. V was trimmed by 0 bases and J by 11 bases, leaving 13 bases between them. The CDR3 is made up of 13 amino acids. CDR3 coding DNA: TGTGCCAGCAGTTACTCGAAATGGGGGGACGCTTTCTTT. It encodes CASSYSKWGDAFF.

J is TRBJ2-5 and V is TRBV29-1; the D gene is possibly TRBD2 (7 bases). Germline V lookup: CDR1 SQVTM, CDR2 ANQGSEA. The CDR3 covers 10 residues. CDR3 sequence reads: CGGARETQYF. CDR3 DNA: TGCGGGGGGGCCCGAGAGACCCAGTACTTC.

The chain has TRBV28 and TRBJ1-2; TRBD1 might be the D (6 bases). CDR3 length: 14 amino acids. The V gene's germline CDR1 is MDHEN and CDR2 SYDVKM. V gave up 8 bases and J gave up 2 bases, with 15 bases separating them. CDR3 bases: TGTGCCAGCGGATACTCGGACAGAAACTATGGCTACACCTTC. Translation: CASGYSDRNYGYTF.

Here the CDR3 DNA reads TGCGCCAGCAGCTTTGCAATTGTCGGGACAGCTTACAATGAGCAGTTCTTC. Residues: CASSFAIVGTAYNEQFF. The chain links TRBV5-1 to TRBJ2-1; TRBD1 agrees at 7 bases. Germline V gives CDR1 SGHRS, CDR2 YFSETQ. The CDR3 totals 17 residues. V was clipped by 2 bases and J by 4 bases; unmatched bases: 12.

The V gene is TRBV10-3, the J gene TRBJ1-1, with D unclear. The CDR3 is 12 residues long. CDR1 is ENHRY, CDR2 SYGVKD, per germline. The V end lost 0 bases, the J end lost 5 bases, and 4 bases lay between the germline ends. For the CDR3, the DNA is TGTGCCATCAGTGAGTCGCGGACTGAAGCTTTCTTT. Translating gives CAISESRTEAFF.

The chain couples TRBV6-5 to TRBJ1-5; no clear D gene. CDR3 length equals 12 residues. Trimming removed 2 bases at V and 11 bases at J, with 10 bases between. Germline V gene data show CDR1 as MNHEY and CDR2 as SVGAGI. The CDR3 loop reads CASSYQWETQHF. The CDR3 nucleotides read TGTGCCAGCAGTTACCAATGGGAGACCCAGCATTTT.

The genes are TRBV3-1 (or the pseudogene TRBV3-2) and TRBJ1-3; D call uncertain. Germline V gene lookup returns CDR1 LGHDT and CDR2 YNNKEL (reference sequence). This CDR3 is 15 amino acids long. V was cut by 3 bases and J by 0 bases, with 9 bases left in between. The CDR3 loop reads CASSHNIPSGNTIYF. The CDR3 DNA is TGTGCCAGCAGCCACAACATACCCTCTGGAAACACCATATATTTT.

J is TRBJ1-3 and V is TRBV11-2, with a weak D call TRBD1 (6 bases). V was cut by 9 bases and J by 0 bases, with 9 bases left in between. The CDR3 loop spans 13 amino acids. Germline V gene lookup returns CDR1 SGHAT and CDR2 FQNNGV. The CDR3 coding sequence is TGTGCCAGTACAGGGATCTCTGGAAACACCATATATTTT. This encodes CASTGISGNTIYF.

This chain joins TRBV3-1 (or the pseudogene TRBV3-2) and TRBJ2-1, with 7 bases fitting TRBD2. The CDR3 extends over 14 amino acids. Trimming removed 2 bases from V and 9 bases from J; junction bases left unmatched: 7. CDR1 and CDR2 from the germline V gene are LGHDT and YNNKEL (reference sequence). CDR3 protein: CASSQYLGGFEQFF. CDR3 sequence (DNA): TGTGCCAGCAGCCAATACTTGGGGGGGTTTGAGCAGTTCTTC.

The chain combines TRBV7-2 with TRBJ1-2; 7 nucleotides align to TRBD1. The CDR3 is 15 amino acids. CDR1 is SGHTA, CDR2 FQGNSA, per germline. V shed 4 bases and J 5 bases; nucleotides not matched to a gene: 10. The CDR3 bases are TGTGCCAGCAGCTCAGATACGGGCAGGGGGTATGGCTACACCTTC. It is translated as CASSSDTGRGYGYTF.

This chain joins TRBV7-2 and TRBJ2-3, with 10 bases lining up with TRBD2. Germline V gene sequence: CDR1 SGHTA, CDR2 FQGNSA. This CDR3 region has 15 residues. The trim removed 6 bases at V and 2 bases at J, leaving 5 bases unmatched. The CDR3 nucleotides are TGTGCCAGCAGTGAACTAGCGGGGTACACAGATACGCAGTATTTT. Translated: CASSELAGYTDTQYF.

This sequence joins TRBV18 and TRBJ1-1; 9 nucleotides match TRBD1. Losses at the gene ends were 3 bases for V and 11 bases for J; bases not matched to a gene: 7. The CDR3 runs to 13 residues. Germline CDR1 KGHSH, CDR2 LQKENI. CDR3 amino acids: CASSPRTGVRAFF. CDR3 DNA: TGTGCCAGCTCACCTCGGACAGGGGTTCGGGCTTTCTTT.

The chain joins TRBV28 to TRBJ2-7, with a weak D call TRBD2 (6 bases). The CDR3 contains 13 residues. Looked up from germline, CDR1 is MDHEN and CDR2 is SYDVKM. V lost 7 bases, J lost 0 bases, and 10 bases lay in between. CDR3 in DNA: TGTGCCAGCATTGGGGGGTCCTCCTACGAGCAGTACTTC. It yields the protein CASIGGSSYEQYF.

J is TRBJ2-5 and V is TRBV7-9, with D possibly matching TRBD1 (6 bases). Germline V gives CDR1 SEHNR, CDR2 FQNEAQ (reference sequence). Trimming left V 4 bases short and J 5 bases short, with 11 bases between. The CDR3 loop spans 13 amino acids. In nucleotides, the CDR3 is TGTGCCAGCAGCTCGGACAGAGTGGAGACCCAGTACTTC. Encoded protein: CASSSDRVETQYF.

Here the CDR3 reads CATSDRVYGYTF. The CDR3 nucleotides are TGTGCCACCTCTGACAGGGTCTATGGCTACACCTTC. The chain employs TRBV15 and TRBJ1-2; 7 nucleotides agree with TRBD1. Per germline, CDR1 LNHNV and CDR2 YYDKDF (reference sequence). CDR3 length: 12 residues. V lost 8 bases to trimming and J lost 4 bases; unmatched junction nucleotides: 4.

The gene calls are TRBV7-9 and TRBJ2-3, with 7 bases matching TRBD2. From germline, CDR1 is SEHNR and CDR2 FQNEAQ (reference sequence). The CDR3 contains 14 residues. Trimming removed 5 bases from V and 6 bases from J; junction bases left unmatched: 8. CDR3 loop: CASSPGEGLDTQYF. In DNA, the CDR3 is TGTGCCAGCAGCCCCGGGGAGGGTTTGGATACGCAGTATTTT. Full variable domain (remainder filled in from reference TRBV7-9 and TRBJ2-3): DTGVSQNPRHKITKRGQNVTFRCDPISEHNRLYWYRQTLGQGPEFLTYFQNEAQLEKSRLLSDRFSAERPKGSFSTLEIQRTEQGDSAMYLCASSPGEGLDTQYFGPGTRLTVL.

J is TRBJ2-5 and V is TRBV5-1, with a tentative D call TRBD1 (6 bases). Germline-derived CDR1 and CDR2 are SGHRS and YFSETQ. There are 16 residues in the CDR3. V was shortened by 2 bases and J by 5 bases, with 19 bases between the two germline ends. The CDR3 loop reads CASSLASRGARETQYF. The DNA of the CDR3 is TGCGCCAGCAGCTTAGCGTCCAGGGGAGCCAGGGAGACCCAGTACTTC.

The sample holds one count of this clone. V is TRBV2 and J is TRBJ1-2; D is undetermined. V lost 9 bases to trimming and J lost 0 bases, with 11 bases between them. CDR3 length equals 13 residues. The V gene's germline CDR1 is SNHLY and CDR2 FYNNEI. The CDR3 loop is CARREISNYGYTF. The CDR3 bases are TGTGCCAGGCGGGAGATTTCTAACTATGGCTACACCTTC.

This rearrangement joins TRBV7-2 to TRBJ2-7, with 11 bases aligning to TRBD1. Unmatched junction bases numbered 9, after V lost 5 bases and J lost 6 bases. Germline CDR1 and CDR2: SGHTA and FQGNSA. The CDR3 has 15 amino acids. The CDR3 DNA sequence: TGTGCCAGCAGCCTCACAGGACAGGGGGCGCTCGAGCAGTACTTC. The encoded protein is CASSLTGQGALEQYF.

This chain links TRBV7-8 with TRBJ1-2; 8 nucleotides line up with TRBD1. The CDR3 runs to 17 residues. Germline V gene data show CDR1 as SGHVS and CDR2 as FQNEAQ. The trim removed 3 bases at V and 1 base at J, leaving 10 bases unmatched. In DNA form, the CDR3 reads TGTGCCAGCAGCTTGGACAGGGCTCTCACTTTTAACTATGGCTACACCTTC. Protein sequence: CASSLDRALTFNYGYTF.